This T cell receptor (beta chain) derives from a study of vaccination and CD4 T cells after COVID-19. CD4+ T cells that had been cultured provided DNA sequenced with the Oncomine TCR Beta short-read assay. MiXCR, applied by TCRdb to the PCR reads, yields one record per CDR3 protein. The repertoire holds approximately 21,000 distinct CDR3 sequences, with approximately 50% as singletons. V was pared by 3 bases and J by 10 bases, with 9 bases of the junction left unmatched. The CDR3 loop spans 14 amino acids. Germline V CDR1 and CDR2: SGHTA, FQGNSA. A note on this clonotype: Its antigen is unidentified.

Described treatment: approximately 10-day PBMC culture with coronavirus spike peptide pools or control peptides (ViraFEST assay). Sequencing was performed on CD4+ T cells from blood, cultured in vitro. The chain recombines TRBV7-2 with TRBJ2-7; 10 positions agree with TRBD2. The receptor was isolated from a human donor who had recovered from COVID-19. The DNA for the CDR3 is TGTGCCAGCAGCTTCGGTCAGCTAGCGGGAGATCAGTACTTC. Its protein is CASSFGQLAGDQYF. Combining the CDR3 with reference TRBV7-2 and TRBJ2-7 gives the whole variable domain GAGVSQSPSNKVTEKGKDVELRCDPISGHTALYWYRQSLGQGLEFLIYFQGNSAPDKSGLPSDRFSAERTGGSVSTLTIQRTQQEDSAVYLCASSFGQLAGDQYFGPGTRLTVT.